Here is one TCR beta chain with its context. Its antigen is still unknown. The data stem from a study of response to subunit inactivated influenza vaccine. A single record per CDR3 protein comes from TCRdb applying MiXCR to the RT-PCR reads. The sample has more than 700,000 distinct CDR3 sequences, 21% seen once. Regarding the study as a whole: Authors proposed each seasonal influenza vaccination draws in few new T cells.

The V end lost 6 bases, the J end lost 3 bases, and 15 bases lay between the germline ends. Germline CDR1 reads MNHEY; CDR2 reads SVGEGT. The CDR3 is 15 residues long. The genes are TRBV6-2 or TRBV6-3 and TRBJ1-5; the D gene is possibly TRBD1 (5 bases). This receptor was identified in a man in his fifties or sixties who received an inactivated influenza vaccine. The sample was PBMCs from blood, taken 4 to 6 days after vaccination. CDR3: CASSPAGPPNQPQHF. For the CDR3, the DNA is TGTGCCAGCAGCCCTGCGGGACCGCCCAATCAGCCCCAGCATTTT.